One and the same sample provided the 22 T cell receptor beta chains below, sequenced in a study of identical twins (dated by TCRdb to between 2015 and 2016). The library was built by means of 5' RACE. TCRdb shows the sequencer as Illumina HiSeq 2000. The raw public data were reprocessed by TCRdb itself: fastp quality trimming at Q25, MiXCR clonotype calling, in-frame beta chains only. Entries that share a CDR3 protein sequence are merged under the most common genes and DNA. In all, the sample holds about 790,000 distinct CDR3 sequences, and about 20% of those were seen once. The ten top clones hold 10% to 15% of the sample. The sample was also linked to a second study, of T cells expressing NK-cell markers.

The sequenced sample consisted of PBMCs. The receptor source for this set is a young woman in good health.

Concerning this clonotype: A read error may produce the germline difference seen at one junction end. This chain connects TRBV29-1 to TRBJ2-1, with 11 nucleotides matching TRBD2. There are 14 residues in the CDR3. Germline V lookup: CDR1 SQVTM, CDR2 ANQGSEA. The CDR3 loop reads CSVSLAGGWNEQVF. The CDR3 region has the DNA TGCAGCGTCTCTCTAGCGGGAGGTTGGAATGAGCAGGTCTTC.

This sequence joins TRBV12-3 or TRBV12-4 and TRBJ2-7; TRBD2 matches at 8 bases. J was trimmed by 3 bases and V by 5 bases; bases with no gene match: 3. The CDR3 length is 13 residues. CDR3 DNA sequence: TGTGCCAGCAGTCCACTAGCGGTCTACGAGCAGTACTTC. Its translation is CASSPLAVYEQYF.

This clonotype was observed a handful of times. The rearrangement uses TRBV11-2 and TRBJ2-7; 10 bases line up with TRBD2. V gave up 4 bases and J gave up 2 bases; unmatched junction bases: 5. The CDR3 has 15 amino acids. The germline CDR1 and CDR2 sequences are SGHAT and FQNNGV. Here the CDR3 DNA reads TGTGCCAGCAGCTATCCTAGCGGGAGTGCCTACGAGCAGTACTTC. Translated, it gives CASSYPSGSAYEQYF.

The V call is TRBV5-6, the J call TRBJ1-5; 7 bases are shared with TRBD1. Germline V lookup: CDR1 SGHDT, CDR2 YYEEEE. The length of the CDR3 is 14 residues. The J segment lost 2 bases and the V segment lost 6 bases, leaving 5 bases of the junction unmatched. The CDR3 DNA is TGTGCCAGCACTCGACAGGGAGGCAATCAGCCCCAGCATTTT. Translated, it gives CASTRQGGNQPQHF.

The chain has TRBV5-1 and TRBJ1-1, with unresolved D. CDR1 is SGHRS and CDR2 is YFSETQ in the germline V gene. The CDR3 runs 14 residues. Between the trimmed V and J ends, which lost 1 base and 2 bases, there was a span of 9 bases. CDR3 nucleotide sequence: TGCGCCAGCAGCTTGTTGGGGAGTAACACTGAAGCTTTCTTT. Translated, it gives CASSLLGSNTEAFF.

Many counts were recorded for this clonotype. J is TRBJ1-1 and V is TRBV6-5; D unresolved. CDR1 is MNHEY, CDR2 SVGAGI, per germline. The V end was cut by 0 bases, the J end by 8 bases, with 10 bases between. This CDR3 comprises 13 residues. As DNA, the CDR3 is TGTGCCAGCAGTTACTCGACGGCGAGGGAAGCTTTCTTT. It encodes CASSYSTAREAFF.

This sequence joins TRBV9 and TRBJ2-2; D is perhaps TRBD1 or TRBD2 (5 bases each). Germline V gene sequence: CDR1 SGDLS, CDR2 YYNGEE. Trimming removed 3 bases from V and 1 base from J, with 13 bases in between. CDR3 length: 16 amino acids. The CDR3 DNA is TGTGCCAGCAGCGGTGCCGGGACGGTGAACACCGGGGAGCTGTTTTTT. Its translation: CASSGAGTVNTGELFF.

V and J are TRBV14 and TRBJ2-3; no clear D. V lost 1 base, J lost 6 bases, and 8 bases lay in between. The CDR3 extends over 13 amino acids. Germline CDR1 and CDR2: SGHDN and FVKESK. For the CDR3, the DNA is TGTGCCAGCAGCCAAGCTCTACGCGATACGCAGTATTTT. This encodes CASSQALRDTQYF.

In its sample, this clonotype was seen a few times. The CDR3 region has the DNA TGTGCCAGCAGCTTGGCTTACATCGCGAACACCGGGGAGCTGTTTTTT. It yields the protein CASSLAYIANTGELFF. The gene calls are TRBV5-6 and TRBJ2-2; D ambiguous. Germline-derived CDR1 and CDR2 are SGHDT and YYEEEE. With 0 bases removed from V and 0 bases from J, the gap between germline ends came to 9 bases. The CDR3 totals 16 residues.

This clonotype has just a few counts. The rearrangement uses TRBV6-5 and TRBJ1-3; no clear D. Germline V lookup: CDR1 MNHEY, CDR2 SVGAGI. The length of the CDR3 is 16 residues. With 0 bases removed from V and 0 bases from J, the gap between germline ends came to 9 bases. CDR3 loop: CASSYSSSASGNTIYF. The CDR3 DNA follows: TGTGCCAGCAGTTACTCGAGCTCAGCCTCTGGAAACACCATATATTTT.

This clonotype was seen only a few times. The chain employs TRBV11-2 and TRBJ2-3; D unclear. CDR1 and CDR2 from the germline V gene are SGHAT and FQNNGV. The CDR3 extends over 12 amino acids. V was pared by 3 bases and J by 6 bases, with 7 bases between. Written as DNA, the CDR3 is TGTGCCAGCAGCTTCATACACGATACGCAGTATTTT. It yields the protein CASSFIHDTQYF.

This clonotype was detected only a few times. The rearrangement links TRBV5-1 to TRBJ2-1; 9 bases agree with TRBD1. This CDR3 is 15 amino acids long. Per germline, CDR1 SGHRS and CDR2 YFSETQ. V lost 2 bases and J lost 6; bases outside the gene matches: 6. In DNA form, the CDR3 reads TGCGCCAGCAGCTTATCCGGGACAGGGTTCAATGAGCAGTTCTTC. It encodes CASSLSGTGFNEQFF.

This chain joins TRBV7-2 and TRBJ1-2; TRBD1 matches at 7 bases. V lost 6 bases to trimming and J lost 1 base; unmatched junction nucleotides: 5. Germline CDR1 reads SGHTA; CDR2 reads FQGNSA. CDR3 length equals 14 residues. DNA of the CDR3: TGTGCCAGCAGTCCGACAGGGATTAACTATGGCTACACCTTC. This encodes CASSPTGINYGYTF.

This clonotype was detected ten times or more. The genes are TRBV5-6 and TRBJ1-4, with 7 bases matching TRBD1. With V trimmed by 3 bases and J by 2 bases, 1 base remained unmatched. CDR1 SGHDT and CDR2 YYEEEE come from the germline V gene. The CDR3 has 14 amino acids. The CDR3 DNA follows: TGTGCCAGCAGCTGGACAGGTACTAATGAAAAACTGTTTTTT. It codes for CASSWTGTNEKLFF.

This rearrangement joins TRBV6-5 to TRBJ2-4; 11 nucleotides line up with TRBD2. CDR3 length equals 17 residues. Unmatched junction bases numbered 9, after V lost 2 bases and J lost 6 bases. CDR1 is MNHEY, CDR2 SVGAGI, per germline. The CDR3 coding sequence is TGTGCCAGCAGTTACCGGCTAGCGGGAGGAGAGAGAAACATTCAGTACTTC. It codes for CASSYRLAGGERNIQYF.

This clonotype has a single count. V is TRBV11-1 and J is TRBJ2-3; 12 bases align to TRBD2. In germline, CDR1 is SGHAT, CDR2 FQDESV (reference sequence). The J segment lost 3 bases and the V segment lost 5 bases, leaving 18 bases of the junction unmatched. This CDR3 has 20 residues. CDR3 DNA: TGTGCCAGCAGCCCTGCGCTAGCGGGAGGGCCATATGAAAAGACAGATACGCAGTATTTT. This codes for CASSPALAGGPYEKTDTQYF.

This clonotype was counted a few times. The chain joins TRBV20-1 to TRBJ2-3; tentatively, D is TRBD2 (5 bases). The V gene lost 3 bases and the J gene lost 3 bases, with 13 bases spanning the gap. Germline V lookup: CDR1 DFQATT, CDR2 SNEGSKA (reference sequence). This CDR3 is 14 amino acids long. The CDR3 spells CSARLGVWTDTQYF. The CDR3 DNA is TGCAGTGCTAGGCTCGGGGTGTGGACAGATACGCAGTATTTT.

This clonotype showed up just a few times. The V and J genes are TRBV9 and TRBJ2-7; D is perhaps TRBD2 (6 bases). Germline loops: CDR1 SGDLS, CDR2 YYNGEE. V lost 3 bases and J lost 3, with 13 bases in between. This CDR3 contains 14 residues. Here the CDR3 reads CASSGSTSSYEQYF. The CDR3 DNA is TGTGCCAGCAGCGGAAGCACTAGCAGCTACGAGCAGTACTTC.

This clonotype was counted only a few times. The chain links TRBV20-1 to TRBJ1-2, with TRBD1 identical over 7 bases. The CDR3 loop spans 12 amino acids. From germline, CDR1 is DFQATT and CDR2 SNEGSKA (reference sequence). Unmatched junction bases numbered 9, after V lost 6 bases and J lost 8 bases. In DNA form, the CDR3 reads TGCAGTGCAGAAAACAGGGGTATCGGCTACACCTTC. Protein sequence: CSAENRGIGYTF.

This clonotype has just a few counts. The V gene is TRBV10-3, the J gene TRBJ2-7; D may be TRBD1 (5 bases). Germline lookup yields CDR1 ENHRY and CDR2 SYGVKD. Deletions cut 11 bases from V and 4 bases from J, with 15 bases between. The CDR3 length is 12 residues. The CDR3 nucleotides are TGTGCCGCCCGGACACCTGCTTACGAGCAGTACTTC. It encodes CAARTPAYEQYF.

The chain combines TRBV20-1 with TRBJ2-5; D assignment may be TRBD1 or TRBD2 (6 bases each). The germline V gene has CDR1 DFQATT and CDR2 SNEGSKA (reference sequence). The CDR3 runs to 12 residues. The CDR3 DNA is TGCACCGCTCGGGGGCGTCAAGAGACCCAGTACTTC. Protein: CTARGRQETQYF.

Regarding this clonotype: A read error may produce the germline difference seen at one junction end. The chain uses TRBV20-1 and TRBJ2-5; 16 nucleotides line up with TRBD2. This CDR3 is built from 16 residues. Germline-derived CDR1 and CDR2 are DFQATT and SNEGSKA (reference sequence). CDR3 nucleotides: TGCTGTGCGTCGGGACTAGCGGGGGGGAACCAAGAGACCCAGTACTTC. Protein product: CCASGLAGGNQETQYF.